This T cell receptor beta chain was recovered during a study of T cell responses to AZD1222 COVID-19 vaccine. CDR1 and CDR2 from the germline V gene are SGHRS and YFSETQ. The CDR3 has 14 amino acids. Overall study results and limits: The study found Spike-specific TCR breadth and depth rose after two AZD1222 doses. Clonal diversity was possibly underestimated, and white British individuals and females predominated among donors.

About this clone: Its antigen remains unknown. The junction shows a germline mismatch at one end, possibly a read error. Other nucleotide sequences from this sample produce the same CDR3.

Profiling relied on immunoSEQ multiplex PCR, and the TCRdb table lists in-frame clones only, not all of them. The sample includes 140,000 to 150,000 clones, about 86% of them seen just once. This sequence joins TRBV5-1 and TRBJ1-1; a possible D gene is TRBD1 (6 bases). The specimen comprised peripheral blood, sampled 28 days after the second AZD1222 dose. This TCR was sampled from an adult who received the AZD1222 COVID-19 vaccine. The CDR3 protein is CASSLQGMNTEAFF. CDR3 bases: TGCGCCAGCAGCTTACAGGGTATGAACACTGAGGCTTTCTTT. Together with reference TRBV5-1 and TRBJ1-1, the CDR3 gives the full variable domain: KAGVTQTPRYLIKTRGQQVTLSCSPISGHRSVSWYQQTPGQGLQFLFEYFSETQRNKGNFPGRFSGRQFSNSRSEMNVSTLELGDSALYLCASSLQGMNTEAFFGQGTRLTVV.